These 30 T cell receptor beta chains came from one sample sequenced in a study of T cells expressing NK-cell markers. Using the 5' RACE reads, TCRdb records one entry per CDR3 protein without DNA. The sample table sets out about 380,000 distinct CDR3 sequences. The sequenced sample was blood T cells: a sorted CD56 or NKG2C T cell subset, CD4+ or CD8+ T cells, or bulk PBMC T cells (not recorded which). These receptors originate from a man aged 18-75 years in good health.

V is TRBV10-3 and J is TRBJ1-1; TCRdb's D call, TRBD1, is unchecked because there is no DNA. CDR3 length: 14 residues. CDR1 and CDR2 (germline): ENHRY, SYGVKD. The CDR3 spells CAISARGGDTEAFF.

The J gene is TRBJ2-3, the V gene TRBV14; there is no DNA to check the TCRdb D call of TRBD1. Germline values: CDR1 SGHDN, CDR2 FVKESK. The CDR3 loop spans 15 amino acids. CDR3 sequence reads: CASRGAHQSTDTQYF.

V usage is TRBV14 and J usage is TRBJ2-4; TCRdb's assignment of TRBD1 cannot be checked, as there is no DNA. In germline, CDR1 is SGHDN, CDR2 FVKESK. This CDR3 comprises 12 residues. CDR3 region: CASSNIRGSAHF.

Here the CDR3 reads CASSDSRGRVTTYEQYF. This chain joins TRBV6-4 and TRBJ2-7; the TCRdb call, TRBD1, lacks DNA for checking. The CDR3 sequence is 17 residues long. The germline CDR1 and CDR2 sequences are MRHNA and SNTAGT.

V and J are TRBV5-5 and TRBJ1-1. The germline V gene encodes CDR1 SGHKS and CDR2 YYEKEE (reference sequence). The CDR3 contains 15 residues. CDR3: CASSPPGAMNTEAFF.

The chain links TRBV20-1 to TRBJ2-5; TCRdb returns TRBD1, unconfirmable since there is no DNA. The CDR3 sequence is 12 residues long. CDR1 and CDR2 from the germline V gene are DFQATT and SNEGSKA (reference sequence). The CDR3 region is CSVRTGTETQYF.

The chain couples TRBV19 to TRBJ2-1. The germline V gene encodes CDR1 LNHDA and CDR2 SQIVND (reference sequence). This CDR3 region has 17 residues. The CDR3 protein is CASSINGVGVSYNEQFF.

This sequence joins TRBV21-1 and TRBJ1-1; the D call from TCRdb, TRBD1, cannot be confirmed without DNA. TRBV21-1 is reported as a pseudogene. CDR3 length: 19 amino acids. The CDR3 spells CASSKGVRNRMRGNTEAFF.

CDR3 protein: CASSRTDSPGGYTF. The chain recombines TRBV2 with TRBJ1-2; no DNA is available, so the TRBD1 call from TCRdb remains unchecked. This CDR3 spans 14 amino acids. Per the germline V gene, CDR1 is SNHLY and CDR2 is FYNNEI.

This sequence joins TRBV7-9 and TRBJ1-2; TCRdb names TRBD1, which stays unverified in the absence of DNA. Looked up from germline, CDR1 is SEHNR and CDR2 is FQNEAQ (reference sequence). The length of the CDR3 is 15 residues. This chain's CDR3 is CASSSAGQGNYGYTF.

V usage is TRBV6-5 and J usage is TRBJ2-5; TCRdb's D call, TRBD1, is unchecked because there is no DNA. In germline, CDR1 is MNHEY, CDR2 SVGAGI. The CDR3 extends over 14 amino acids. The CDR3 sequence: CASSYQDREETQYF.

This chain connects TRBV9 to TRBJ2-3; TCRdb reports TRBD1, a call that lacks DNA to check it against. Per the germline V gene, CDR1 is SGDLS and CDR2 is YYNGEE. The CDR3 loop spans 18 amino acids. CDR3 residues: CASSVAPPGPTRADTQYF. The whole variable domain, filled in from reference TRBV9 and TRBJ2-3, reads DSGVTQTPKHLITATGQRVTLRCSPRSGDLSVYWYQQSLDQGLQFLIQYYNGEERAKGNILERFSAQQFPDLHSELNLSSLELGDSALYFCASSVAPPGPTRADTQYFGPGTRLTVL.

The chain couples TRBV12-3 or TRBV12-4 to TRBJ1-3; TCRdb outputs TRBD1, but without DNA this stays unchecked. The CDR3 is 15 residues long. The CDR3 loop is CASTRQGRPGNTIYF.

The chain links TRBV27 to TRBJ1-2; the D call from TCRdb, TRBD1, cannot be confirmed without DNA. In germline, CDR1 is MNHEY, CDR2 SMNVEV (reference sequence). This CDR3 comprises 13 residues. The CDR3 loop is CASSFMTGGGYTF.

V and J are TRBV12-3 or TRBV12-4 and TRBJ1-1; TCRdb indicates TRBD1, and absent DNA this call remains unverified. The CDR3 is 15 amino acids. CDR3 amino acids: CASRPGQGSQAEAFF.

CDR3 sequence: CSAQSGGRRYTGELFF. The chain is built from TRBV20-1 and TRBJ2-2; TCRdb reports TRBD1, a call that lacks DNA to check it against. Germline assignment: CDR1 DFQATT and CDR2 SNEGSKA (reference sequence). The CDR3 covers 16 residues.

The chain joins TRBV12-3 or TRBV12-4 to TRBJ1-1. The CDR3 is 15 residues long. CDR3 sequence: CASSMTSFYYTEAFF.

J is TRBJ2-3 and V is TRBV7-2; checking the TCRdb D call of TRBD1 is not possible without DNA. The CDR3 spans 17 residues. The germline V gene encodes CDR1 SGHTA and CDR2 FQGNSA. The CDR3 spells CASSLLPGAGSTDTQYF.

J is TRBJ2-5 and V is TRBV21-1; as DNA is missing, the TRBD1 call by TCRdb cannot be tested. TRBV21-1 is annotated as a pseudogene. This CDR3 region has 12 residues. This CDR3 reads CASEQEIETQYF.

The genes are TRBV12-3 or TRBV12-4 and TRBJ1-1; without DNA, the TCRdb call of TRBD1 cannot be checked. This CDR3 has 15 amino acids. CDR3 sequence reads: CASSLSFGGTAEAFF.

The CDR3 sequence: CASSPGLLREELFF. The chain combines TRBV5-1 with TRBJ2-2; TCRdb selects TRBD2, and the lack of DNA leaves this call unchecked. CDR1 and CDR2 from the germline V gene are SGHRS and YFSETQ. The CDR3 loop spans 14 amino acids.

The chain joins TRBV11-2 to TRBJ2-4; TCRdb outputs TRBD1, but without DNA this stays unchecked. The CDR3 contains 14 residues. Germline-derived CDR1 and CDR2 are SGHAT and FQNNGV. The CDR3: CASSPRTGADIQYF. The full variable domain, in which reference TRBV11-2 and TRBJ2-4 provide the parts outside the CDR3, is EAGVAQSPRYKIIEKRQSVAFWCNPISGHATLYWYQQILGQGPKLLIQFQNNGVVDDSQLPKDRFSAERLKGVDSTLKIQPAKLEDSAVYLCASSPRTGADIQYFGAGTRLSVL.

The V gene is TRBV29-1, the J gene TRBJ2-1; no DNA is available, so the TRBD2 call from TCRdb remains unchecked. CDR1 and CDR2 from the germline V gene are SQVTM and ANQGSEA. The CDR3 spans 15 residues. The chain's CDR3 is CSVRGGAGHDNEQFF.

The rearrangement uses TRBV11-2 and TRBJ2-7; TCRdb outputs TRBD2, but without DNA this stays unchecked. The CDR3 totals 18 residues. CDR1 is SGHAT, CDR2 FQNNGV, per germline. CDR3 protein: CASRSSRQTSGGSYEQYF. Filled out from reference TRBV11-2 and TRBJ2-7, the complete variable domain reads EAGVAQSPRYKIIEKRQSVAFWCNPISGHATLYWYQQILGQGPKLLIQFQNNGVVDDSQLPKDRFSAERLKGVDSTLKIQPAKLEDSAVYLCASRSSRQTSGGSYEQYFGPGTRLTVT.

The CDR3 sequence: CASSQDVRWRPNTEAFF. The V call is TRBV7-2, the J call TRBJ1-1. The CDR3 spans 17 residues. Germline CDR1 SGHTA, CDR2 FQGNSA.

This chain joins TRBV3-1 and TRBJ2-5. The CDR3 has 13 amino acids. Germline lookup yields CDR1 LGHDT and CDR2 YNNKEL (reference sequence). The CDR3: CASSQLLQETQYF.

The chain links TRBV5-6 to TRBJ2-1; TCRdb proposes TRBD2, but this gene call is untestable without DNA. Per germline, CDR1 SGHDT and CDR2 YYEEEE. The CDR3 is made up of 16 amino acids. CDR3 in amino acids: CASRPIAGGPGNEQFF. The variable domain in full, completed from reference TRBV5-6 and TRBJ2-1, reads DAGVTQSPTHLIKTRGQQVTLRCSPKSGHDTVSWYQQALGQGPQFIFQYYEEEERQRGNFPDRFSGHQFPNYSSELNVNALLLGDSALYLCASRPIAGGPGNEQFFGPGTRLTVL.

The CDR3 sequence is CASSPWGGEEDGEQYF. The rearrangement joins TRBV28 to TRBJ2-7; the D call of TRBD1 rests on TCRdb alone, since no DNA is present to check it. The CDR3 loop spans 16 amino acids. Germline CDR1 MDHEN, CDR2 SYDVKM. Supplemented by reference TRBV28 and TRBJ2-7, the full variable domain reads DVKVTQSSRYLVKRTGEKVFLECVQDMDHENMFWYRQDPGLGLRLIYFSYDVKMKEKGDIPEGYSVSREKKERFSLILESASTNQTSMYLCASSPWGGEEDGEQYFGPGTRLTVT.

V is TRBV7-9 and J is TRBJ2-3; TCRdb picks TRBD1, but there is no DNA to check that call. The CDR3 runs to 13 residues. Germline V gene lookup returns CDR1 SEHNR and CDR2 FQNEAQ (reference sequence). CDR3 region: CASGTSGGYTQYF.

The V and J genes are TRBV6-2 or TRBV6-3 and TRBJ1-1; with no DNA, the TCRdb D assignment of TRBD1 cannot be verified. Germline assignment: CDR1 MNHEY and CDR2 SVGEGT. The CDR3 totals 15 residues. The CDR3: CASSYRDSPNTEAFF.